A selection of T cell receptor beta chains follows, all from one sample in a study of cytomegalovirus exposure and HLA in healthy donors. Produced via immunoSEQ multiplex PCR; TCRdb's table is partial and in-frame only. The sample yields about 110,000 clones, 65% to 80% seen once. The sample comprised PBMCs. The receptors derive from a man aged 55 to 70 in good health and CMV-seronegative. Both conserved end residues are trimmed from each CDR3.

CDR3aa	v_gene	j_gene
ASSPRYNEQF	TRBV27	TRBJ2-1
ASSLIGGGNQPQH	TRBV28	TRBJ1-5
ASSSIQGEGSGANVLT	TRBV5-1	TRBJ2-6
ASSQGGGWGSYGYT	TRBV4-3	TRBJ1-2
ASSLGGTEETQY	TRBV5-5	TRBJ2-5
ASSSPGVAGTGELF	TRBV7-3	TRBJ2-2
ASSWDREGTQY	TRBV5-4	TRBJ2-3
ASRAGGPRETQY	TRBV27	TRBJ2-5
ASSRGTGGLSNEKLF	TRBV5-1	TRBJ1-4
ASAPSQEGWWRRDRGNEQF	TRBV4-1	TRBJ2-1
ASSPQRTDKARYNEQF	TRBV18	TRBJ2-1
ASSLVQTARGYT	TRBV5-6	TRBJ1-2
ASSSGTGLNQPQH	TRBV6-5	TRBJ1-5
ASSPPWTGGNEQF	TRBV18	TRBJ2-1
ASSIAGGAETQY	TRBV19	TRBJ2-5
ASSPDLWGEKLF	TRBV5-1	TRBJ1-4
ASSPRTGAALNQPQH	TRBV27	TRBJ1-5
ASSRDYAETQY	TRBV5-1	TRBJ2-5
ASSTGTETYEQY	TRBV2	TRBJ2-7
ASSLLTGGRNYGYT	TRBV7-9	TRBJ1-2
ASNSVQTQY	TRBV6-5	TRBJ2-5
ASSPTRADTQY	TRBV18	TRBJ2-3
AISEGQGQF	TRBV10-3	TRBJ2-1
ASSDGDIGETQY	TRBV6-1	TRBJ2-5
ASSPTPGTRGDNEQF	TRBV7-2	TRBJ2-1
ASSRAGVMTGTLKDEQF	TRBV5-4	TRBJ2-1
ATSTALAGGAVETQY	TRBV15	TRBJ2-5
ASSQEVQGKSPLH	TRBV4-3	TRBJ1-6
ASSPPRLAGGNEQF	TRBV7-2	TRBJ2-1
ASSSGPQGDYGYT	TRBV5-1	TRBJ1-2
ASSLRGFVTDTQY	TRBV7-2	TRBJ2-3
ASSLSGQGAGNTIY	TRBV7-9	TRBJ1-3
ASTAGGRFGELF	TRBV7-3	TRBJ2-2
ASSPTGALKAF	TRBV5-6	TRBJ1-1
ASSFLGRLDTEAF	TRBV28	TRBJ1-1
ASSLTSGNTGELF	TRBV5-1	TRBJ2-2
ASGEEAGFAEAF	TRBV25-1	TRBJ1-1